The clone carrying this T cell receptor (beta chain) was detected only a few times. The CDR3 sequence is 15 residues long. Germline-derived CDR1 and CDR2 are MNHNS and SASEGT. V lost 6 bases to trimming and J lost 1 base, with 15 bases between them. This specimen belongs to a study of early T cells in non-severe SARS-CoV-2 infection. Individual cDNA molecules were tagged with unique molecular identifiers, the study reported. TCRdb used MiXCR to reprocess the 5' RACE reads, holding one entry per CDR3 protein. Of approximately 18,000 distinct CDR3 sequences in the sample, more than 5% are singletons; the top ten hold 6.5% to 8.5%.

The gene calls are TRBV6-1 and TRBJ1-1; TRBD1 might be the D (6 bases). This clonotype was sampled from an adult who was a healthcare worker with PCR-confirmed SARS-CoV-2 infection or an uninfected control (not recorded which). The sequenced material came from whole blood. CDR3: CASSPTGSGNTEAFF. The CDR3 bases are TGTGCCAGCAGCCCCACAGGGTCGGGGAACACTGAAGCTTTCTTT.